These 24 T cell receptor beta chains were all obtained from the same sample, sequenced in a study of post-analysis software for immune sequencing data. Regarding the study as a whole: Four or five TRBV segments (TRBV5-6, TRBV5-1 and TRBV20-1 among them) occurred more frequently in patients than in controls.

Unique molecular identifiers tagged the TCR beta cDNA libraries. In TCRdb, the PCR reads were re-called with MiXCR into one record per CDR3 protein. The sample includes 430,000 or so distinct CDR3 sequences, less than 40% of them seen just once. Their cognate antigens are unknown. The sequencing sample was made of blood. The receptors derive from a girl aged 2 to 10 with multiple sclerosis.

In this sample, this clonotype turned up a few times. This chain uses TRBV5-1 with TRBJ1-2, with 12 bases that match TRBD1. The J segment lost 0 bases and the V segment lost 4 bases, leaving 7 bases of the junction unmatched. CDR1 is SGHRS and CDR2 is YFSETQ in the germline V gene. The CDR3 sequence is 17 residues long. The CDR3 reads CASSPGQGASANYGYTF. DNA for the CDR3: TGCGCCAGCAGCCCGGGACAGGGGGCATCTGCTAACTATGGCTACACCTTC.

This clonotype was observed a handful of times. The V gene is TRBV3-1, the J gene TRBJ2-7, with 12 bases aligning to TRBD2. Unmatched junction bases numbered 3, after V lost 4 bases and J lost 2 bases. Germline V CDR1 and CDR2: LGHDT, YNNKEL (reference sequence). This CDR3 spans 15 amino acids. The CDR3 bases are TGTGCCAGCAGCCTTTCTAGCGGGGGGGCCTACGAGCAGTACTTC. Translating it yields CASSLSSGGAYEQYF.

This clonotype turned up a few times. As DNA, the CDR3 is TGTGCCAGCAGTTCCGGGACAGGGATGGGCACAGATACGCAGTATTTT. Its protein is CASSSGTGMGTDTQYF. The chain is built from TRBV6-5 and TRBJ2-3; 9 bases map to TRBD1. CDR1 and CDR2 from the germline V gene are MNHEY and SVGAGI. With 4 bases clipped from V and 1 base from J, the junction kept 6 bases outside the gene matches. The CDR3 loop spans 16 amino acids.

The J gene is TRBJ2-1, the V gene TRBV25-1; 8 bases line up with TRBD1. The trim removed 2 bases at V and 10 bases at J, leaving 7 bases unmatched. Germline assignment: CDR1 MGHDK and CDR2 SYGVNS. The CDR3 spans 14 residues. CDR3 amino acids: CASSETGGWGEQFF. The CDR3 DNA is TGTGCCAGCAGTGAAACAGGGGGTTGGGGAGAGCAGTTCTTC.

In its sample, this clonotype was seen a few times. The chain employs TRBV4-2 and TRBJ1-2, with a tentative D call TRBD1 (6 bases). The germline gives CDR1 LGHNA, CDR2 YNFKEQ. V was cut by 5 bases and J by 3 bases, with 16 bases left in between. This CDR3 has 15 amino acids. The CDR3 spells CASSTLQGVDYGYTF. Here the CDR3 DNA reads TGTGCCAGCAGCACCCTACAGGGTGTGGACTATGGCTACACCTTC.

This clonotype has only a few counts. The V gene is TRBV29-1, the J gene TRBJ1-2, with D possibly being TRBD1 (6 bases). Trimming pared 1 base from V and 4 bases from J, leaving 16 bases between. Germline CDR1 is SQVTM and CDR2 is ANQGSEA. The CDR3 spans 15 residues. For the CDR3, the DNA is TGCAGCGTTGAAGTTGGTGGGGGGCTACCCTATGGCTACACCTTC. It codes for CSVEVGGGLPYGYTF.

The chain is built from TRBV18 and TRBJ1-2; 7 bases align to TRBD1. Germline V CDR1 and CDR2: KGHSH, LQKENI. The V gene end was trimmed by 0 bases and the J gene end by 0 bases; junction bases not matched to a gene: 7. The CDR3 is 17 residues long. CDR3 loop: CASSPPGRDSTNYGYTF. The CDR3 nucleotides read TGTGCCAGCTCACCACCTGGGAGGGACAGTACTAACTATGGCTACACCTTC.

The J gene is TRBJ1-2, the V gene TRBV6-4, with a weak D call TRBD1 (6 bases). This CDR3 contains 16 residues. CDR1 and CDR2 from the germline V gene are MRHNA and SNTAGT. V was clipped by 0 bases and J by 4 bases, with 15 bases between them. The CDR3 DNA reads TGTGCCAGCAGTGACTCGAACAGGGACCAACTCTATGGCTACACCTTC. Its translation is CASSDSNRDQLYGYTF.

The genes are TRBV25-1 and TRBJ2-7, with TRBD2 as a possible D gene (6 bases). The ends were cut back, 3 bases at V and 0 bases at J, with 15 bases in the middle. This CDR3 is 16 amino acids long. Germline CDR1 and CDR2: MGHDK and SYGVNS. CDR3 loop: CASSDSLSSDSYEQYF. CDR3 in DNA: TGTGCCAGCAGTGATTCCCTCTCTAGCGACTCCTACGAGCAGTACTTC.

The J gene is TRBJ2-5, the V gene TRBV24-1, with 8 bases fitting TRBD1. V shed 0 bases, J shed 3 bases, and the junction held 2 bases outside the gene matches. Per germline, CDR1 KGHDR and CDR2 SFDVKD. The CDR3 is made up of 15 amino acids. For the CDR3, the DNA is TGTGCCACCAGTGATTTGAACAGGGGGAAAGAGACCCAGTACTTC. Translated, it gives CATSDLNRGKETQYF.

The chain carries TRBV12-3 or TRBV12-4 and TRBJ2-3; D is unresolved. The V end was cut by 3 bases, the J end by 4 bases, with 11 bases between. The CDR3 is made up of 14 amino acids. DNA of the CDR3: TGTGCCAGCAGTTTTTCTCCCGCACCAGATACGCAGTATTTT. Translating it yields CASSFSPAPDTQYF.

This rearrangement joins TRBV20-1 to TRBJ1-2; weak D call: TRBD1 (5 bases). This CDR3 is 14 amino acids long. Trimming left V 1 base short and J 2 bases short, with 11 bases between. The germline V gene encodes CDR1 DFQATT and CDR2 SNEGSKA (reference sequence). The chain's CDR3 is CSARVQWGNYGYTF. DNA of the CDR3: TGCAGTGCTAGAGTACAGTGGGGGAACTATGGCTACACCTTC.

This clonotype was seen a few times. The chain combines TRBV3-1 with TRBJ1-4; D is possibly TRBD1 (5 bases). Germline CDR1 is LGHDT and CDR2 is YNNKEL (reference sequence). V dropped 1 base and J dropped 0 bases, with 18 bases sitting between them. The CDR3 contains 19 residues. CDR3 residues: CASSQGAWGRRSTNEKLFF. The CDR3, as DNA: TGTGCCAGCAGCCAAGGGGCGTGGGGACGCAGGTCAACTAATGAAAAACTGTTTTTT. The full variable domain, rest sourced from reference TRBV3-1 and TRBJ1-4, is DTAVSQTPKYLVTQMGNDKSIKCEQNLGHDTMYWYKQDSKKFLKIMFSYNNKELIINETVPNRFSPKSPDKAHLNLHINSLELGDSAVYFCASSQGAWGRRSTNEKLFFGSGTQLSVL.

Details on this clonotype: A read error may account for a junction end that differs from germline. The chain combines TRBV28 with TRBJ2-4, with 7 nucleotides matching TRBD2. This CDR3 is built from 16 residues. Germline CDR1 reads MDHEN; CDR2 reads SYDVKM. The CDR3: CAGRPLGEGLRNIQYF. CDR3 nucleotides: TGTGCCGGCAGACCCCTGGGGGAGGGCCTCCGGAACATTCAGTACTTC.

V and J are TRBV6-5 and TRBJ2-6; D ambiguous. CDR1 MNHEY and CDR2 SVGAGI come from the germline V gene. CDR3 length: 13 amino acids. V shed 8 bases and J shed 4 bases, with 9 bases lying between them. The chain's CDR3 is CASQISGANVLTF. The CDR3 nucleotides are TGTGCCAGCCAAATTTCCGGGGCCAACGTCCTGACTTTC.

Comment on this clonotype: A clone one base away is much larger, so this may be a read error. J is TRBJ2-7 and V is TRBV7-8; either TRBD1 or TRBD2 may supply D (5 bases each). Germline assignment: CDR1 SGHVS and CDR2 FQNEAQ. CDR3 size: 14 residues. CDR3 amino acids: CACSPGTPAYEQYF. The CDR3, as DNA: TGTGCCTGCAGCCCCGGGACCCCAGCCTACGAGCAGTACTTC.

As DNA, the CDR3 is TGTGCCAGCAGTTACTTTAGCGGGGGGGGAATCTACAATGAGCAGTTCTTC. Translated, it gives CASSYFSGGGIYNEQFF. The chain carries TRBV6-5 and TRBJ2-1; TRBD2 aligns across 11 bases. Losses at the gene ends were 1 base for V and 3 bases for J; bases not matched to a gene: 5. CDR3 length: 17 amino acids. Germline loops: CDR1 MNHEY, CDR2 SVGAGI.

The CDR3 reads CSARLAGSQETQYF. The CDR3 nucleotides are TGCAGTGCTAGACTAGCGGGTAGCCAAGAGACCCAGTACTTC. The gene calls are TRBV20-1 and TRBJ2-5; TRBD2 agrees at 8 bases. The germline CDR1 and CDR2 sequences are DFQATT and SNEGSKA (reference sequence). This CDR3 spans 14 amino acids. The J segment lost 1 base and the V segment lost 2 bases, leaving 3 bases of the junction unmatched.

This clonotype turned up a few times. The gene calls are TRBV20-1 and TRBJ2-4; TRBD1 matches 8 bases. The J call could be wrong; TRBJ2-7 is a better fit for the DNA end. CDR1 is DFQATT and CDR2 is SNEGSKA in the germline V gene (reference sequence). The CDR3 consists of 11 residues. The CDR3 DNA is TGCAGTGCTAAGACAGGGGACGAGCAGTACTTC. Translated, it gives CSAKTGDEQYF.

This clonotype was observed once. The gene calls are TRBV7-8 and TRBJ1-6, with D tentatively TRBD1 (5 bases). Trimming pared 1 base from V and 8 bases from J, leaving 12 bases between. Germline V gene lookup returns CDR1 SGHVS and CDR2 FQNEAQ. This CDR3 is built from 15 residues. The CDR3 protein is CASSLGPGNDSPLHF. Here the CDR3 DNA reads TGTGCCAGCAGCTTAGGCCCAGGGAATGATTCACCCCTCCACTTT.

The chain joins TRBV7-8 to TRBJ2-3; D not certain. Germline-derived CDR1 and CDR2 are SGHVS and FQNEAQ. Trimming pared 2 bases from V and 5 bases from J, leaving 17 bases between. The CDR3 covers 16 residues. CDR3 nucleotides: TGTGCCAGCAGCTTATCGGGTACTTTTCGTGGAGATACGCAGTATTTT. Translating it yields CASSLSGTFRGDTQYF.

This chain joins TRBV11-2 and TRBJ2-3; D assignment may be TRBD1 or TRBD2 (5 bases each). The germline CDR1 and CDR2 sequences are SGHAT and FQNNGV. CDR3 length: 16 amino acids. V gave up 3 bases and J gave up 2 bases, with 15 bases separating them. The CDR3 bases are TGTGCCAGCAGCTTCGCCGGGACCCGAAACACAGATACGCAGTATTTT. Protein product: CASSFAGTRNTDTQYF.

CDR3 sequence reads: CASSSSGHRSYEQYF. The CDR3 DNA sequence: TGTGCCAGCAGCAGTTCGGGACACCGCTCCTACGAGCAGTACTTC. This chain joins TRBV7-9 and TRBJ2-7, with D tentatively TRBD1 (6 bases). The V gene's germline CDR1 is SEHNR and CDR2 FQNEAQ (reference sequence). The ends were cut back, 5 bases at V and 0 bases at J, with 14 bases in the middle. This CDR3 has 15 residues.

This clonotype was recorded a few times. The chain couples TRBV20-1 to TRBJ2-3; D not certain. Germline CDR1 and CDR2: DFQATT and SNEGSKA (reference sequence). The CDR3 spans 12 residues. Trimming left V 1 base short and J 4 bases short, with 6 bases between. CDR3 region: CSARVPADTQYF. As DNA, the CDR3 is TGCAGTGCTAGAGTCCCCGCAGATACGCAGTATTTT.